This is a list of T cell receptor beta chains from one sample in a study of T cell responses to AZD1222 COVID-19 vaccine. Measured with immunoSEQ multiplex PCR; TCRdb has only the in-frame clones, and not every one. The sample contains 100,000 to 140,000 clones, about 90% of which appear only once. Sequencing was performed on peripheral blood, taken on day 0 of AZD1222 vaccination. The source of these receptors is an adult in good health. CDR3s leave out the opening cysteine and the closing phenylalanine or tryptophan. The D gene is left open where the match is weak.

v_gene,d_gene,CDR3aa
TRBV6-5,TRBD1,ASSRTGGTDGYT
TRBV7-9,TRBD1,ASSLVEGAYIQY
TRBV9,TRBD2,ASSVYWTREDTQY
TRBV2,-,ASSSLQGSGQPQH
TRBV7-2,-,ASSLGPGLGTQY
TRBV11-2,-,ASLMGGLDEQF
TRBV28,-,ASSRFSAEQY
TRBV11-2,TRBD1,ASSLEDRGKAF
TRBV19,TRBD1,ASSISTGGWQETQY
TRBV19,-,ASSLRGTATNEKLF
TRBV23-1,TRBD1,ASSLTKDRGYNEQF
TRBV5-1,TRBD1,ASSRTGSSGWPGELF
TRBV30,-,AWSRHGYT
TRBV5-1,-,ASSTGQGTDTQY
TRBV28,-,ASSLRGLGNTIY
TRBV24-1,TRBD1,ATSDVRTGRDNEQF
TRBV7-3,-,ASSLQGNTEAF
TRBV19,-,ASSIGSGREKLF
TRBV6-2/TRBV6-3,TRBD2,ASSRSLTSGATREQF
TRBV7-9,-,ASSQLSSSYNEQF
TRBV29-1,-,SVDGGVRAGSYEQY
TRBV7-9,TRBD2,ASSLGSGDNNEQF
TRBV9,-,ASSPPAGAETEAF
TRBV3-1/TRBV3-2,-,ASRQNNPNTEAF
TRBV19,-,ASRTSSVDTQY
TRBV5-5,-,ASSWGVGSSGNTIY
TRBV24-1,-,ATSDPNKNTGELF
TRBV7-3,TRBD1,ASSPLDRAYGYT
TRBV7-2,-,ASSSFPSSYNEQF
TRBV24-1,TRBD2,ATSESRGARGRGASSYNEQF
TRBV29-1,TRBD1,SVGPQGAGETQY
TRBV6-5,TRBD1,ASRAGGSGNTIY
TRBV4-2,TRBD2,ASSQADSGSSYNEQF
TRBV9,-,ASSAPRGGMNTEAF
TRBV6-2/TRBV6-3,-,ASSLGAATNEKLF
TRBV16,-,ASSHPKVGGAGQPQH
TRBV6-2/TRBV6-3,TRBD1,ASSRGQGPYEQY
TRBV7-8,-,ASSTDNQETQY